One sample yielded the 17 T cell receptor beta chains listed below, sequenced in a study of vaccination effects on CD4 cells after COVID-19. The method was immunoSEQ multiplex PCR; TCRdb's version includes in-frame clones alone and lacks a portion of them. The data show around 46,000 clones, around 72% seen once. Their specific antigens are unknown. Sequencing in the ViraFEST assay came after antigen-specific CD4+ T cells had been expanded with viral peptide pools, which were used to stimulate PBMC. Subsequent to 10 days of culture, CD4+ T cells were isolated. It was between March and December 2020 that the person had a SARS-CoV-2 infection confirmed by PCR. The source material was CD4+ T cells from PBMCs cultured with a peptide pool, sampled before COVID-19 vaccination. The receptors were gathered from a human donor who had a prior SARS-CoV-2 infection.

The CDR3 bases are TGTGCCAGTAGTCCGGTGGACAGGGGGCTGGGTGAGCAGTACTTC. It codes for CASSPVDRGLGEQYF. The V call is TRBV19, the J call TRBJ2-7; 11 bases are a match to TRBD1. The CDR3 totals 15 residues. The V gene's germline CDR1 is LNHDA and CDR2 SQIVND (reference sequence). V lost 5 bases, J lost 7 bases, and 10 bases stayed unmatched.

The rearrangement joins TRBV30 to TRBJ2-2, with TRBD2 as a possible D gene (7 bases). Germline loops: CDR1 GTSNPN, CDR2 SVGIG (reference sequence). Trimming cost V 2 bases and J 7 bases, with 17 bases left between them. The CDR3 sequence is 15 residues long. The CDR3 DNA is TGTGCCTGGAGTTTCCTAAGGGGGGGAGGCGGGGAGCTGTTTTTT. Its translation is CAWSFLRGGGGELFF.

The rearrangement uses TRBV27 and TRBJ2-2; no firm D call. Trimming removed 1 base at V and 5 bases at J, with 11 bases between. The CDR3 runs to 15 residues. CDR1 and CDR2 (germline): MNHEY, SMNVEV (reference sequence). Here the CDR3 DNA reads TGTGCCAGCAGTTTATACCCGGGTAGGACCGGGGAGCTGTTTTTT. Translated: CASSLYPGRTGELFF.

This chain links TRBV18 with TRBJ1-5; D is uncertain. The CDR3 runs 16 residues. Trimming pared 2 bases from V and 5 bases from J, leaving 16 bases between. Germline lookup yields CDR1 KGHSH and CDR2 LQKENI. The CDR3 nucleotides read TGTGCCAGCTCACCAAAAGAGGGAGGGTTGCATCAGCCCCAGCATTTT. Its translation is CASSPKEGGLHQPQHF. The full variable domain, its missing parts supplied by reference TRBV18 and TRBJ1-5, is NAGVMQNPRHLVRRRGQEARLRCSPMKGHSHVYWYRQLPEEGLKFMVYLQKENIIDESGMPKERFSAEFPKEGPSILRIQQVVRGDSAAYFCASSPKEGGLHQPQHFGDGTRLSIL.

This clone appeared a few times. In DNA, the CDR3 is TGTGCCAGCAGCAAAGTTTCGACAGGGGGTGTACGGACCAAAAACATTCAGTACTTC. The encoded protein is CASSKVSTGGVRTKNIQYF. The genes are TRBV21-1 and TRBJ2-4; the tabulated D call, TRBD1, remains unverified against the DNA. TRBV21-1 is termed a pseudogene. The CDR3 runs to 19 residues.

This chain uses TRBV10-3 with TRBJ1-3; 8 bases fit TRBD1. CDR3 length equals 17 residues. From germline, CDR1 is ENHRY and CDR2 SYGVKD. Germline trimming cut 1 base from V and 0 bases from J; bases unmatched to any gene: 5. CDR3 loop: CAISELGQAFSGNTIYF. DNA of the CDR3: TGTGCCATCAGTGAGTTGGGACAGGCTTTCTCTGGAAACACCATATATTTT.

For this clone: Compared with germline, one end of the junction differs, possibly owing to a read error. The J gene is TRBJ2-7, the V gene TRBV25-1; TRBD1 aligns across 12 bases. The CDR3 length is 17 residues. CDR1 MGHDK and CDR2 SYGVNS come from the germline V gene. The CDR3 loop reads CASSEYDGTGGSHEQYF. The CDR3 DNA sequence: TGTGCCAGCAGTGAATATGACGGGACAGGGGGCTCCCACGAGCAGTACTTC.

This clone was found a few times. The chain recombines TRBV6-5 with TRBJ1-6; D unresolved. The CDR3 runs 15 residues. The V gene lost 0 bases and the J gene lost 7 bases, with 10 bases spanning the gap. From germline, CDR1 is MNHEY and CDR2 SVGAGI. Written as DNA, the CDR3 is TGTGCCAGCAGTTACTCGGAGACGATAAATTCACCCCTCCACTTT. Its translation is CASSYSETINSPLHF.

CDR3 residues: CASSSQMGAEAFF. CDR3 bases: TGTGCCAGCAGCTCCCAGATGGGGGCTGAAGCTTTCTTT. The chain combines TRBV7-3 with TRBJ1-1, with D perhaps TRBD1 (5 bases). This CDR3 is built from 13 residues. Trimming removed 4 bases at V and 6 bases at J, with 12 bases between. Germline loops: CDR1 SGHTA, CDR2 FQGTGA.

This clone has a handful of counts. The chain has TRBV24-1 and TRBJ1-2; D remains unclear. CDR1 KGHDR and CDR2 SFDVKD come from the germline V gene. CDR3 length: 13 amino acids. The germline V and J ends were trimmed by 4 bases and 4 bases, with 9 bases remaining between them. The DNA for the CDR3 is TGTGCCACCAGTGACAGGACTTTCTATGGCTACACCTTC. Amino acids: CATSDRTFYGYTF.

V is TRBV10-3 and J is TRBJ1-6; D remains unclear. From germline, CDR1 is ENHRY and CDR2 SYGVKD. The CDR3 spans 15 residues. V lost 5 bases and J lost 7, with 15 bases in between. The CDR3 loop is CAISPWLGENSPLHF. The CDR3 bases are TGTGCCATCAGTCCCTGGTTGGGAGAGAATTCACCCCTCCACTTT.

The V gene is TRBV9, the J gene TRBJ1-2; 7 bases are shared with TRBD1. The V and J ends lost 2 bases and 4 bases, in that order; junction bases with no gene match: 11. The CDR3 length is 16 residues. Germline lookup yields CDR1 SGDLS and CDR2 YYNGEE. The CDR3 region is CASSVDQQGYLYGYTF. As DNA, the CDR3 is TGTGCCAGCAGCGTCGATCAACAGGGGTATCTCTATGGCTACACCTTC.

V and J are TRBV21-1 and TRBJ2-1; the table's TRBD2 call for D was not verified on the DNA. TRBV21-1 is a pseudogene locus. The CDR3 extends over 17 amino acids. CDR3 amino acids: CASTPALAGHEANEQFF. CDR3 sequence (DNA): TGTGCCAGCACCCCTGCACTAGCGGGACACGAGGCGAATGAGCAGTTCTTC.

The V gene is TRBV5-1, the J gene TRBJ1-2, with D possibly being TRBD1 (5 bases). Germline loops: CDR1 SGHRS, CDR2 YFSETQ. The CDR3 is 14 residues long. V lost 4 bases to trimming and J lost 4 bases, with 14 bases between them. CDR3 bases: TGCGCCAGCAGCCCCGGAGCAGGGAGCTATGGCTACACCTTC. It translates to CASSPGAGSYGYTF.

This clone was seen more than once but under ten times. CDR3 DNA sequence: TGTGCCAGCAGGCCAGACACTAAGCTGAACGGGGAGCTGTTTTTT. Protein product: CASRPDTKLNGELFF. The rearrangement links TRBV4-2 to TRBJ2-2; D unresolved. The CDR3 loop spans 15 amino acids. V lost 6 bases and J 7 bases, leaving 18 bases between the germline ends. Germline lookup yields CDR1 LGHNA and CDR2 YNFKEQ.

Comment on this clone: The junction differs from germline at one of its ends, possibly a read error. The chain has TRBV5-5 and TRBJ2-1, with TRBD2 matching over 7 bases. The CDR3 sequence is 15 residues long. Germline V gene lookup returns CDR1 SGHKS and CDR2 YYEKEE (reference sequence). CDR3 DNA: TGTGCCAGCAGCTTGGGTTATGGGGACTACTATGAGCAGTTCTTC. Residues: CASSLGYGDYYEQFF.

V and J are TRBV5-1 and TRBJ2-7; 10 bases fit TRBD1. The V segment lost 4 bases and the J segment 6 bases; nucleotides outside the gene matches: 16. The germline gives CDR1 SGHRS, CDR2 YFSETQ. This CDR3 comprises 17 residues. CDR3 region: CASSILSRGQGTGEQYF. The CDR3 DNA sequence: TGCGCCAGCAGCATCCTCTCGAGGGGACAGGGGACCGGCGAGCAGTACTTC.